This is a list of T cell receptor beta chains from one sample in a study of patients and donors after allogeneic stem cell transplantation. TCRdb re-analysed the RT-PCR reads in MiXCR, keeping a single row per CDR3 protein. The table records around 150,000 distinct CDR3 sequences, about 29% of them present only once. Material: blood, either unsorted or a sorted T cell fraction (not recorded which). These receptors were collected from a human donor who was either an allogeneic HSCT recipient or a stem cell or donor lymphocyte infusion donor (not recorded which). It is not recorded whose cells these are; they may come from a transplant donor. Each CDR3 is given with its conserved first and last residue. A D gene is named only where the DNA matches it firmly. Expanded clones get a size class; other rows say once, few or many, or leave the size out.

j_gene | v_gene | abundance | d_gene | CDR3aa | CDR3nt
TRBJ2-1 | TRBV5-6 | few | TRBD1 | CASSLAGTGDEQFF | TGTGCCAGCAGCTTGGCCGGGACAGGGGATGAGCAGTTCTTC
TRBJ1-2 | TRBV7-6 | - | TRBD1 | CASSLVGQGSYGYTF | TGTGCCAGCAGCTTAGTAGGACAGGGGAGCTATGGCTACACCTTC
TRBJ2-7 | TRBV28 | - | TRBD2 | CASSFWAGEANEQYF | TGTGCCAGCAGTTTTTGGGCGGGAGAAGCTAACGAGCAGTACTTC
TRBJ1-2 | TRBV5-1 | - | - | CASRRPENYGYTF | TGCGCCAGCAGGAGACCGGAGAACTATGGCTACACCTTC
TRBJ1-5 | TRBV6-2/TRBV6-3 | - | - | CASSTDSYNQPQHF | TGTGCCAGCAGCACCGACAGTTACAATCAGCCCCAGCATTTT
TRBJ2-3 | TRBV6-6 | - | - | CASSYILVDTDTQYF | TGTGCCAGCAGTTATATATTAGTCGACACAGATACGCAGTATTTT
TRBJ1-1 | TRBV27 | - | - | CASSLSWGGHEAFF | TGTGCCAGCAGTTTATCCTGGGGGGGCCATGAAGCTTTCTTT
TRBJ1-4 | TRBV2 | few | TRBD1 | CASRVQGVTNEKLFF | TGTGCCAGCAGAGTGCAGGGGGTAACTAATGAAAAACTGTTTTTT
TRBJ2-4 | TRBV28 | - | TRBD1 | CASSLVRGRGNIQYF | TGTGCCAGCAGTTTAGTCAGGGGGCGCGGAAACATTCAGTACTTC
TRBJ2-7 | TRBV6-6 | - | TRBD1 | CASSYGRGLDGEQYF | TGTGCCAGCAGTTACGGCAGGGGGCTTGATGGCGAGCAGTACTTC
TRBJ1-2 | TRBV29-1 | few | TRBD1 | CSVDSGQGLLSYGYTF | TGCAGCGTTGATTCGGGACAGGGGCTTTTGAGCTATGGCTACACCTTC
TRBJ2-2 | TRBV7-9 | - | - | CASSLVPNTGELFF | TGTGCCAGCAGCTTAGTCCCAAACACCGGGGAGCTGTTTTTT
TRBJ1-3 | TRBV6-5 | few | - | CASSYLPGSGNTIYF | TGTGCCAGCAGTTACTTGCCGGGCTCTGGAAACACCATATATTTT
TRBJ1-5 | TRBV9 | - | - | CASSGSGAQPQHF | TGTGCCAGCAGCGGGAGTGGGGCTCAGCCCCAGCATTTT
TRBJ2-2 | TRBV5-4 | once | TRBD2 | CASKSGMGTGELFF | TGTGCCAGCAAAAGCGGGATGGGCACCGGGGAGCTGTTTTTT
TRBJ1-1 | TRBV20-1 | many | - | CSARPGAGENTEAFF | TGCAGTGCTAGACCTGGAGCAGGTGAGAACACTGAAGCTTTCTTT
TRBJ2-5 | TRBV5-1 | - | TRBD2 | CASSLFSSGAQETQYF | TGCGCCAGCAGCTTGTTTTCTAGCGGGGCTCAAGAGACCCAGTACTTC
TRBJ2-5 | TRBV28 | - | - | CASSFRHTGGETQYF | TGTGCCAGCAGTTTCCGACACACTGGGGGAGAGACCCAGTACTTC
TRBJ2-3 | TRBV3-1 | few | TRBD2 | CASSQGLAGGDTQYF | TGTGCCAGCAGCCAGGGACTAGCGGGAGGAGATACGCAGTATTTT
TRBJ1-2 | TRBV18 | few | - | CASSPTNYGYTF | TGTGCCAGCTCACCTACTAACTATGGCTACACCTTC